This entry concerns a single T cell receptor (beta chain). Its antigen remains unidentified. This table comes from immunoSEQ multiplex PCR, and its TCRdb copy is limited to in-frame clones, with some not included. Altogether some 45,000 clones are present, about 89% being singletons, with the ten largest covering about 13%. The data are from a study of OX40 agonist ivuxolimab in advanced cancers. Study conclusions and caveats: Dose levels from 0.1 to 3.0 mg/kg saw CD4+ and CD8+ blood T cells expand clonally by week 6.

This CDR3 comprises 17 residues. Germline CDR1 SGHRS, CDR2 YFSETQ. Trimming took 0 bases from V and 4 from J; bases not matched to a gene: 7. The chain is built from TRBV5-1 and TRBJ2-6; TRBD2 matches 7 bases. The sample here was CD4+ or CD8+ T cells sorted from blood, taken in a trial of the OX40 agonist ivuxolimab. The TCR comes from an adult with an advanced solid tumor such as melanoma, head and neck, liver or kidney cancer. DNA of the CDR3: TGCGCCAGCAGCTTGGCCGGGAGGTCGTCCGGGGCCAACGTCCTGACTTTC. This encodes CASSLAGRSSGANVLTF.